The 26 T cell receptor beta chains reported below all come from one sample, sequenced in a study of cytomegalovirus exposure and HLA in healthy donors. The PCR made use of 60 Vbeta and 13 Jbeta primers. Profiled with immunoSEQ multiplex PCR; TCRdb holds only in-frame clones, not every one. The table lists under 200,000 clones, around 68% of them singletons. Specimen: PBMCs. These receptors all stem from a man in his fifties or sixties in good health and CMV-seronegative.

This clone occurred once. CDR3 residues: CASSLGTSSLNEQFF. DNA of the CDR3: TGTGCCAGCAGCTTAGGGACTAGCAGTCTCAATGAGCAGTTCTTC. The chain combines TRBV7-2 with TRBJ2-1; 8 bases align to TRBD2. The J segment lost 6 bases and the V segment lost 1 base, leaving 5 bases of the junction unmatched. Germline CDR1 reads SGHTA; CDR2 reads FQGNSA. This CDR3 has 15 amino acids.

V and J are TRBV28 and TRBJ1-1; D perhaps matches TRBD1 (6 bases). The CDR3 is 14 amino acids. V dropped 5 bases and J dropped 2 bases, with 12 bases sitting between them. CDR1 and CDR2 from the germline V gene are MDHEN and SYDVKM. CDR3 nucleotide sequence: TGTGCCAGCAGTCCCTCAGGGGCTAACACTGAAGCTTTCTTT. It encodes CASSPSGANTEAFF. Looking up the rest from reference TRBV28 and TRBJ1-1 gives the full variable domain: DVKVTQSSRYLVKRTGEKVFLECVQDMDHENMFWYRQDPGLGLRLIYFSYDVKMKEKGDIPEGYSVSREKKERFSLILESASTNQTSMYLCASSPSGANTEAFFGQGTRLTVV.

J is TRBJ1-1 and V is TRBV29-1; TRBD1 might be the D (5 bases). Trimming removed 4 bases at V and 0 bases at J, with 9 bases between. Germline CDR1 is SQVTM and CDR2 is ANQGSEA. The CDR3 consists of 13 residues. This CDR3 is CSVVWGMNTEAFF. The CDR3 DNA sequence: TGCAGCGTTGTATGGGGCATGAACACTGAAGCTTTCTTT.

This chain links TRBV4-3 with TRBJ2-6; 7 positions match TRBD1. After removal of 2 bases from V and 0 bases from J, the junction contained 7 bases not matched to a gene. The CDR3 is made up of 18 amino acids. Germline-derived CDR1 and CDR2 are LGHNA and YSLEER. The CDR3 bases are TGCGCCAGCAGCCAAAGATCGACAGGGACCTCTGGGGCCAACGTCCTGACTTTC. Translated: CASSQRSTGTSGANVLTF.

Remarks on this clone: Its ends do not fully match the called genes, so a read error is possible. The chain combines TRBV6-5 with TRBJ1-1; 8 bases are shared with TRBD1. The CDR3 runs to 14 residues. Per germline, CDR1 MNHEY and CDR2 SVGAGI. The CDR3 DNA is TGTGCCGGCAGTCTCCAGGGGGCCAACACTGAAGCTTTCTTT. Encoded protein: CAGSLQGANTEAFF.

V is TRBV13 and J is TRBJ1-4, with D perhaps TRBD1 (5 bases). Deletions cut 5 bases from V and 4 bases from J, with 8 bases between. CDR1 is PRHDT, CDR2 FYEKMQ, per germline (reference sequence). There are 13 residues in the CDR3. The CDR3 loop reads CASSRQSNEKLFF. For the CDR3, the DNA is TGTGCCAGCAGCAGACAGAGTAATGAAAAACTGTTTTTT.

The chain has TRBV4-1 and TRBJ2-3; 12 bases agree with TRBD1. This CDR3 region has 16 residues. Germline CDR1 and CDR2: MGHRA and YSYEKL. Trimming at V came to 2 bases and at J to 6 bases, leaving 6 bases not matched to a gene. This CDR3 reads CASSQSGTGGSDTQYF. CDR3 in DNA: TGCGCCAGCAGCCAATCCGGGACAGGGGGCTCGGATACGCAGTATTTT.

The rearrangement joins TRBV2 to TRBJ1-6, with a possible D match to TRBD1 (5 bases). Germline lookup yields CDR1 SNHLY and CDR2 FYNNEI. Trimming shortened V by 8 bases and J by 7 bases, and 12 bases separated the two germline ends. CDR3 length: 13 residues. The CDR3, as DNA: TGTGCCAGCCTAGGGGCCCGAAATTCACCCCTCCACTTT. This gives the protein CASLGARNSPLHF.

This clone occurred a few times. The rearrangement links TRBV7-2 to TRBJ1-3; D perhaps matches TRBD1 (6 bases). V shed 5 bases and J shed 0 bases, with 20 bases lying between them. CDR3 length: 18 residues. CDR1 and CDR2 (germline): SGHTA, FQGNSA. In DNA form, the CDR3 reads TGTGCCAGCAGCCCAGAAGGACAGATTCCACGCTCTGGAAACACCATATATTTT. This encodes CASSPEGQIPRSGNTIYF.

This chain joins TRBV5-8 and TRBJ1-6; D uncertain. The length of the CDR3 is 16 residues. Trimming cost V 0 bases and J 9 bases, with 16 bases left between them. Germline assignment: CDR1 SGHTS and CDR2 YDEGEE. CDR3 coding DNA: TGTGCCAGCAGCTTGGGATCAGGCTCTCAAAGTTCACCCCTCCACTTT. This translates into CASSLGSGSQSSPLHF.

The table lists this clone with a few counts. V usage is TRBV28 and J usage is TRBJ2-7, with D maybe TRBD1 (5 bases). Germline CDR1 MDHEN, CDR2 SYDVKM. The CDR3 is 14 residues long. Trimming left V 6 bases short and J 3 bases short, with 15 bases between. The CDR3 sequence is CASRAQGVNYEQYF. In nucleotides, the CDR3 is TGTGCCAGCAGGGCTCAAGGGGTAAACTACGAGCAGTACTTC.

This clone showed up just once. The chain's CDR3 is CASSQGDRVTGNTIYF. Written as DNA, the CDR3 is TGTGCCAGCAGCCAAGGGGACAGGGTGACGGGAAACACCATATATTTT. This rearrangement joins TRBV4-2 to TRBJ1-3; 9 positions match TRBD1. The V and J ends lost 1 base and 4 bases, in that order; junction bases with no gene match: 5. CDR1 is LGHNA and CDR2 is YNFKEQ in the germline V gene. This CDR3 region has 16 residues.

The V call is TRBV6-1, the J call TRBJ2-1; 9 bases fit TRBD1. The J segment lost 7 bases and the V segment lost 1 base, leaving 5 bases of the junction unmatched. Per germline, CDR1 MNHNS and CDR2 SASEGT. The CDR3 consists of 15 residues. The CDR3 DNA reads as TGTGCCAGCAGTGAAGGCGGGACAGGGAGAAATGAGCAGTTCTTC. Encoded protein: CASSEGGTGRNEQFF.

This clone turned up a few times. The V gene is TRBV7-2, the J gene TRBJ1-2; TRBD1 matches 9 bases. CDR1 and CDR2 from the germline V gene are SGHTA and FQGNSA. The V gene end was trimmed by 5 bases and the J gene end by 3 bases; junction bases not matched to a gene: 4. The CDR3 spans 14 residues. DNA for the CDR3: TGTGCCAGCAGCCCCGGGACAGGGTACTATGGCTACACCTTC. It translates to CASSPGTGYYGYTF. The whole variable domain, remainder taken from reference TRBV7-2 and TRBJ1-2, is GAGVSQSPSNKVTEKGKDVELRCDPISGHTALYWYRQSLGQGLEFLIYFQGNSAPDKSGLPSDRFSAERTGGSVSTLTIQRTQQEDSAVYLCASSPGTGYYGYTFGSGTRLTVV.

The chain carries TRBV6-1 and TRBJ1-5; D uncertain. V gave up 7 bases and J gave up 0 bases, with 7 bases separating them. This CDR3 contains 13 residues. Germline V gene sequence: CDR1 MNHNS, CDR2 SASEGT. The CDR3 coding sequence is TGTGCCAGCACCGTTTATAGCAATCAGCCCCAGCATTTT. Protein: CASTVYSNQPQHF.

This clone was picked up a small number of times. The rearrangement links TRBV5-1 to TRBJ1-3; TRBD1 matches at 7 bases. The V gene's germline CDR1 is SGHRS and CDR2 YFSETQ. This CDR3 region has 17 residues. V was pared by 4 bases and J by 8 bases, with 18 bases of the junction left unmatched. CDR3 region: CASSPLSTGTTLDTIYF. CDR3 in DNA: TGCGCCAGCAGCCCCTTATCGACAGGGACGACTTTGGACACCATATATTTT.

The CDR3 DNA is TGCGCCAGCAGCTTGGTCGTGGGCAACGAGCAGTACTTC. Translating it yields CASSLVVGNEQYF. The chain is built from TRBV5-1 and TRBJ2-7, with unresolved D. This CDR3 contains 13 residues. Trimming removed 0 bases at V and 5 bases at J, with 9 bases between. CDR1 SGHRS and CDR2 YFSETQ come from the germline V gene.

V is TRBV5-4 and J is TRBJ2-7, with D hard to call. CDR3 length equals 12 residues. From germline, CDR1 is SGHNT and CDR2 YYREEE (reference sequence). V was pared by 2 bases and J by 4 bases, with 7 bases between. The CDR3 DNA reads as TGTGCCAGCAGCTTTGGCCCTTACGAGCAGTACTTC. Amino acid sequence: CASSFGPYEQYF.

V and J are TRBV5-1 and TRBJ1-5, with no clear D. The length of the CDR3 is 15 residues. Trimming took off 0 bases at V and 0 bases at J, with 7 bases between the two ends. Germline V gives CDR1 SGHRS, CDR2 YFSETQ. The CDR3, as DNA: TGCGCCAGCAGCTTGGATACTAATAGCAATCAGCCCCAGCATTTT. Translating it yields CASSLDTNSNQPQHF.

V and J are TRBV4-1 and TRBJ2-6; perhaps TRBD1 as D (6 bases). Trimming shortened V by 4 bases and J by 0 bases, and 13 bases separated the two germline ends. The germline CDR1 and CDR2 sequences are MGHRA and YSYEKL. CDR3 length: 17 residues. This CDR3 is CASSPSQGGSGANVLTF. The CDR3 nucleotides read TGCGCCAGCAGCCCTTCCCAAGGGGGCTCTGGGGCCAACGTCCTGACTTTC.

The rearrangement links TRBV7-2 to TRBJ2-5, with D tentatively TRBD1 (5 bases). The J call is doubtful: the DNA matches TRBJ2-7 better. The CDR3 is 12 residues long. Germline V gives CDR1 SGHTA, CDR2 FQGNSA. The CDR3 sequence: CASSRLGHEQYF. The CDR3 bases are TGTGCCAGCAGTCGATTGGGGCACGAGCAGTACTTC.

This clone has more than one count but fewer than ten. V gene TRBV28 combines with J gene TRBJ2-1, with TRBD2 as a possible D gene (5 bases). The V end lost 8 bases, the J end lost 6 bases, and 11 bases lay between the germline ends. Germline CDR1 is MDHEN and CDR2 is SYDVKM. The CDR3 runs 12 residues. The CDR3, as DNA: TGTGCCAGCTCTTACCGGGGCAATGAGCAGTTCTTC. Its protein product is CASSYRGNEQFF.

This chain links TRBV2 with TRBJ2-2; tentative D call: TRBD1 (5 bases). This CDR3 region has 15 residues. The germline CDR1 and CDR2 sequences are SNHLY and FYNNEI. Trimming left V 6 bases short and J 0 bases short, with 11 bases between. CDR3 DNA sequence: TGTGCCAGCAGCTCCACAGGAACGAACACCGGGGAGCTGTTTTTT. The encoded protein is CASSSTGTNTGELFF.

The gene calls are TRBV4-3 and TRBJ2-1, with 10 bases matching TRBD1. The length of the CDR3 is 12 residues. With 4 bases clipped from V and 13 bases from J, the junction kept 4 bases outside the gene matches. CDR1 LGHNA and CDR2 YSLEER come from the germline V gene. CDR3 sequence reads: CASSPDRGKQFF. The CDR3 DNA follows: TGCGCCAGCAGCCCGGACAGGGGGAAACAGTTCTTC.

The chain couples TRBV2 to TRBJ1-2; the D is unclear. Looked up from germline, CDR1 is SNHLY and CDR2 is FYNNEI. The ends were cut back, 6 bases at V and 4 bases at J, with 15 bases in the middle. The CDR3 is 14 residues long. The CDR3 protein is CASRNRGDSYGYTF. The CDR3 DNA reads as TGTGCCAGCAGGAACCGTGGTGATAGCTATGGCTACACCTTC.

The rearrangement links TRBV9 to TRBJ2-1; 8 nucleotides match TRBD1. Germline lookup yields CDR1 SGDLS and CDR2 YYNGEE. V shed 1 base and J 7 bases; nucleotides not matched to a gene: 13. The CDR3 extends over 17 amino acids. CDR3 nucleotides: TGTGCCAGCAGCGTATCCTCTTCAGGGGGCGCAAAGAATGAGCAGTTCTTC. This translates into CASSVSSSGGAKNEQFF. Complete variable domain (other parts from reference TRBV9 and TRBJ2-1): DSGVTQTPKHLITATGQRVTLRCSPRSGDLSVYWYQQSLDQGLQFLIQYYNGEERAKGNILERFSAQQFPDLHSELNLSSLELGDSALYFCASSVSSSGGAKNEQFFGPGTRLTVL.